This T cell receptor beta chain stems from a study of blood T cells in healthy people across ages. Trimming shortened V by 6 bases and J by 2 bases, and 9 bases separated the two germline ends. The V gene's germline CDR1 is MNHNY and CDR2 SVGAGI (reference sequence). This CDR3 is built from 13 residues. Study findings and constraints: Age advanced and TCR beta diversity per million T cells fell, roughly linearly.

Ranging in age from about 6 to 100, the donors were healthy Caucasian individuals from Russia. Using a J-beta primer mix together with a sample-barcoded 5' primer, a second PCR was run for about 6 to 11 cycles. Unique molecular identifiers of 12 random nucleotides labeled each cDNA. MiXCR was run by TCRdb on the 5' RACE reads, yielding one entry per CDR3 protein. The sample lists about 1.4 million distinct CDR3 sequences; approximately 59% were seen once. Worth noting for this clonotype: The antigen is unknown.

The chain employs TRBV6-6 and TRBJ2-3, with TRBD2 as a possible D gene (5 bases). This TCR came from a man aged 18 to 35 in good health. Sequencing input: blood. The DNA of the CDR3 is TGTGCCAGCAGGGACTTTCACACAGATACGCAGTATTTT. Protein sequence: CASRDFHTDTQYF.